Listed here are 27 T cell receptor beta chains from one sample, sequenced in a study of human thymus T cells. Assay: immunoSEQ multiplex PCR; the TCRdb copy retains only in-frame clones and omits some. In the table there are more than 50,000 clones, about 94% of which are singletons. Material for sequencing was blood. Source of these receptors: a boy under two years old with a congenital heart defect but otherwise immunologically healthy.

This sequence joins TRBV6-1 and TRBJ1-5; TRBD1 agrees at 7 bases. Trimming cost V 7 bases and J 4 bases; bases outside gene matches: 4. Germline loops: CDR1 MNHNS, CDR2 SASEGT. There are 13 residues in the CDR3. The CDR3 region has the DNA TGTGCCAGCACGGGACAGACTAATCAGCCCCAGCATTTT. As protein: CASTGQTNQPQHF.

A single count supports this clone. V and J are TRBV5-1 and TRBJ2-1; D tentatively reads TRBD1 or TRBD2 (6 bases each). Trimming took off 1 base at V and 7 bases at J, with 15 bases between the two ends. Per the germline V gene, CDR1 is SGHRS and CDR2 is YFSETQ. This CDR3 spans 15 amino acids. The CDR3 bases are TGCGCCAGCAGCTTGACAGGGACTTTGGGGAATGAGCAGTTCTTC. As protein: CASSLTGTLGNEQFF.

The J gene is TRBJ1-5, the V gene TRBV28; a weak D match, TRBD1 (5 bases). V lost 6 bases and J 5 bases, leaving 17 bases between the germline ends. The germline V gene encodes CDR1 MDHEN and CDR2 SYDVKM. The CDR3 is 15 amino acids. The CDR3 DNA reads TGTGCCAGCAGCCTCCAGGGAGGCATAGATCAGCCCCAGCATTTT. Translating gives CASSLQGGIDQPQHF.

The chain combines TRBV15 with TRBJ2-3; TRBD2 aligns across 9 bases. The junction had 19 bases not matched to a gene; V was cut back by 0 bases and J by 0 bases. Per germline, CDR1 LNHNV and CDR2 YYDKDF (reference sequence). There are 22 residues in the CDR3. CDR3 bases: TGTGCCACCAGCAGAGATAGATGGACTAGCGAGCGGAAAGGGTCTAGCACAGATACGCAGTATTTT. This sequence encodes CATSRDRWTSERKGSSTDTQYF. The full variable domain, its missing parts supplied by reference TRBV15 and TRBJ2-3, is DAMVIQNPRYQVTQFGKPVTLSCSQTLNHNVMYWYQQKSSQAPKLLFHYYDKDFNNEADTPDNFQSRRPNTSFCFLDIRSPGLGDTAMYLCATSRDRWTSERKGSSTDTQYFGPGTRLTVL.

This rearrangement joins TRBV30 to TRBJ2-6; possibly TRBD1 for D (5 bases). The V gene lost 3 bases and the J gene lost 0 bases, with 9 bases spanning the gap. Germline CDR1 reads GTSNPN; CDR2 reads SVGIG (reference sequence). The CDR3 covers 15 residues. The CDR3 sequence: CAWRQVLSGANVLTF. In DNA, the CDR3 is TGTGCCTGGAGACAGGTACTCTCTGGGGCCAACGTCCTGACTTTC.

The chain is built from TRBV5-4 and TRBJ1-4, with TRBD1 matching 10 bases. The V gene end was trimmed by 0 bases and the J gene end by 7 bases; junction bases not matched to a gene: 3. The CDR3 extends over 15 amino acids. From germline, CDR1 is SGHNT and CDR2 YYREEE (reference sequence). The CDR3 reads CASSLAGTGVEKLFF. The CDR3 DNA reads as TGTGCCAGCAGCTTGGCCGGGACAGGGGTTGAAAAACTGTTTTTT.

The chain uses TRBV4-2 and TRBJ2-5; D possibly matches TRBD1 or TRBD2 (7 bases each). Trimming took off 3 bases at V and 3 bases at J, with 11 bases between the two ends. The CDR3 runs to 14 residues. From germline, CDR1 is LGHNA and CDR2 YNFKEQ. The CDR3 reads CASSHRGGKETQYF. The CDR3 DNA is TGTGCCAGCAGCCACAGGGGGGGTAAAGAGACCCAGTACTTC.

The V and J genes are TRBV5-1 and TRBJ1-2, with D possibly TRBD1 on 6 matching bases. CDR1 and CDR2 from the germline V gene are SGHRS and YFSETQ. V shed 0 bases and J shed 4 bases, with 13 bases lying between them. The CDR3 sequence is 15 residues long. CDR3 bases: TGCGCCAGCAGCTTGGTTGGGGACATGAGCTATGGCTACACCTTC. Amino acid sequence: CASSLVGDMSYGYTF.

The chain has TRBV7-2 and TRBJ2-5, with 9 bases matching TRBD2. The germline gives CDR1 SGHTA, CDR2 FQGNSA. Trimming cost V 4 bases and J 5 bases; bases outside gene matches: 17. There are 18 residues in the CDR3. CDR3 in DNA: TGTGCCAGCAGCTCAAGACTATTGCGGGGGGGCCTCAGGGAGACCCAGTACTTC. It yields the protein CASSSRLLRGGLRETQYF. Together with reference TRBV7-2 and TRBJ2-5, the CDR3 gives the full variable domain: GAGVSQSPSNKVTEKGKDVELRCDPISGHTALYWYRQSLGQGLEFLIYFQGNSAPDKSGLPSDRFSAERTGGSVSTLTIQRTQQEDSAVYLCASSSRLLRGGLRETQYFGPGTRLLVL.

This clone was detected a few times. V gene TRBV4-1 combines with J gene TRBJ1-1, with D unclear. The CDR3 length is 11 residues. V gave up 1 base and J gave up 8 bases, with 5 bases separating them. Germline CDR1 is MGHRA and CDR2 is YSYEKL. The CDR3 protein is CASSQASEAFF. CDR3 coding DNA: TGCGCCAGCAGCCAAGCGTCCGAAGCTTTCTTT.

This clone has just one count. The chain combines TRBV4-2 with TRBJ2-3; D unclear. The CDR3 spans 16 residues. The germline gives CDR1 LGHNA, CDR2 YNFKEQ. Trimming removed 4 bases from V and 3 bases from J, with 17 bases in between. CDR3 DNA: TGTGCCAGCAGCCGAAGAGTGGCTTCAGGAACAGATACGCAGTATTTT. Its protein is CASSRRVASGTDTQYF.

This CDR3 is CASSGGQGGTGELFF. The CDR3 bases are TGTGCCAGCAGTGGGGGACAGGGCGGCACCGGGGAGCTGTTTTTT. This rearrangement joins TRBV2 to TRBJ2-2, with 9 bases aligning to TRBD1. The CDR3 sequence is 15 residues long. Trimming at V came to 4 bases and at J to 4 bases, leaving 4 bases not matched to a gene. Germline CDR1 and CDR2: SNHLY and FYNNEI. The whole variable domain, filled in from reference TRBV2 and TRBJ2-2, reads EPEVTQTPSHQVTQMGQEVILRCVPISNHLYFYWYRQILGQKVEFLVSFYNNEISEKSEIFDDQFSVERPDGSNFTLKIRSTKLEDSAMYFCASSGGQGGTGELFFGEGSRLTVL.

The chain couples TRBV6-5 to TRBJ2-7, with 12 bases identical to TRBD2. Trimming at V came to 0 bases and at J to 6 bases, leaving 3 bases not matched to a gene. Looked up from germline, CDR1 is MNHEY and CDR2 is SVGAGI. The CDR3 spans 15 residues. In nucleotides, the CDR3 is TGTGCCAGCAGTTACTCGCCTAGCGGGAGGGCCGAGCAGTACTTC. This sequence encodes CASSYSPSGRAEQYF.

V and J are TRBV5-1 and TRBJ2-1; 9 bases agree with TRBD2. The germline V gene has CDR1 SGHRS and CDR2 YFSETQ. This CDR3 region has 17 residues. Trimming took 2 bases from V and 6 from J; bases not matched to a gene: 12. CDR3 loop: CASSFNRGLAGINEQFF. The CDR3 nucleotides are TGCGCCAGCAGCTTTAATAGGGGCCTAGCGGGGATCAATGAGCAGTTCTTC.

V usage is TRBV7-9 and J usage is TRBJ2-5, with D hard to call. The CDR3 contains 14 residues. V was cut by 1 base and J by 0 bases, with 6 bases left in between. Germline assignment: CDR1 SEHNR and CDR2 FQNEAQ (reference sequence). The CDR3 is CASSLGAHQETQYF. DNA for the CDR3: TGTGCCAGCAGCTTAGGGGCCCACCAAGAGACCCAGTACTTC.

CDR3 protein: CAWSWTTYEQYF. In DNA form, the CDR3 reads TGTGCCTGGAGTTGGACAACGTACGAGCAGTACTTC. The chain employs TRBV30 and TRBJ2-7, with D possibly TRBD1 on 5 matching bases. V was cut by 2 bases and J by 4 bases, with 9 bases left in between. The CDR3 contains 12 residues. The germline gives CDR1 GTSNPN, CDR2 SVGIG (reference sequence).

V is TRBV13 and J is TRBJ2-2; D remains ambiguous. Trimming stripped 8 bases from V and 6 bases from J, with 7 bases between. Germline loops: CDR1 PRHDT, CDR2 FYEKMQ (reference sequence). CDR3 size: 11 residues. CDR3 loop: CASSVAGELFF. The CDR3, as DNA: TGTGCCAGCTCGGTGGCCGGGGAGCTGTTTTTT.

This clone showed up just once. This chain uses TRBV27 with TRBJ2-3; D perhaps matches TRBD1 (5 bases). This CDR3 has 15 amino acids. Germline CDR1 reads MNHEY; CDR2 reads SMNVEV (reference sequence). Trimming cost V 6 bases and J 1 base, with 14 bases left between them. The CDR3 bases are TGTGCCAGCAGCCAGTCAGGCAGGGGCACAGATACGCAGTATTTT. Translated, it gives CASSQSGRGTDTQYF.

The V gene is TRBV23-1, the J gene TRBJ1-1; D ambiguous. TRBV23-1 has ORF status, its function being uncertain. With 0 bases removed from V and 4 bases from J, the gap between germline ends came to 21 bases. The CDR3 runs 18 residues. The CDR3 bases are TGCGCCAGCAGTCAATCTCTGGTTAAGGGCGCGTCTACCACTGAAGCTTTCTTT. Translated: CASSQSLVKGASTTEAFF.

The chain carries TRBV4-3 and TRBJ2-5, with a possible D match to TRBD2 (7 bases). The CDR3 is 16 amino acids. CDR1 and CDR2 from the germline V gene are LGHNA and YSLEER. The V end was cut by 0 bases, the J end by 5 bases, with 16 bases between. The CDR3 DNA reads TGCGCCAGCAGCCAAGAGTGGAGGGGGGGCAGGGAGACCCAGTACTTC. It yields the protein CASSQEWRGGRETQYF.

The CDR3 DNA reads TGTGCCTGGAGGGTCTCCTACGAGCAGTACTTC. Amino acid sequence: CAWRVSYEQYF. The chain is built from TRBV30 and TRBJ2-7; no clear D gene. V lost 3 bases and J lost 0, with 3 bases in between. CDR1 is GTSNPN and CDR2 is SVGIG in the germline V gene (reference sequence). This CDR3 contains 11 residues.

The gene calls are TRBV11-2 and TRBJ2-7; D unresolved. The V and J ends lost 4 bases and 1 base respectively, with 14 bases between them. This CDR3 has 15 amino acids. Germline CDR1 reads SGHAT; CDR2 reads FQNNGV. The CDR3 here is CASSSRPRGSYEQYF. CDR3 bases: TGTGCCAGCAGCTCCCGCCCTCGAGGTTCCTACGAGCAGTACTTC.

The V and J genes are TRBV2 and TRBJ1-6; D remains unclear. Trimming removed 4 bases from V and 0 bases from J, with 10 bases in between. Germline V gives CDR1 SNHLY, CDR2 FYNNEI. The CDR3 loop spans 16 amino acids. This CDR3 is CASSVGRSSYNSPLHF. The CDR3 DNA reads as TGTGCCAGCAGTGTAGGTCGGAGCTCCTATAATTCACCCCTCCACTTT. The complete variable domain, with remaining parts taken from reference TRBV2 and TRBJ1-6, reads EPEVTQTPSHQVTQMGQEVILRCVPISNHLYFYWYRQILGQKVEFLVSFYNNEISEKSEIFDDQFSVERPDGSNFTLKIRSTKLEDSAMYFCASSVGRSSYNSPLHFGNGTRLTVT.

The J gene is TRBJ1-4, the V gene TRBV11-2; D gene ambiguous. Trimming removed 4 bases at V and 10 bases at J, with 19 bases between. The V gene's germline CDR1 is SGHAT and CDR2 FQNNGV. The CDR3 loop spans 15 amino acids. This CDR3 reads CASSSPPEKMRKLFF. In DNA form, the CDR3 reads TGTGCCAGCAGCTCTCCACCTGAAAAGATGCGAAAACTGTTTTTT.

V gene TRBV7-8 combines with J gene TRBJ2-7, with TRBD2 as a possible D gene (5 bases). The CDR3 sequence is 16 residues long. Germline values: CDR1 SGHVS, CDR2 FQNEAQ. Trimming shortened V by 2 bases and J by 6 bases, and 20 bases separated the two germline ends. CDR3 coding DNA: TGTGCCAGCAGCTTATATTCGGTGGGCGGGTGGGTCGAGCAGTACTTC. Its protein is CASSLYSVGGWVEQYF.

The CDR3 reads CASSERRSTDTQYF. In nucleotides, the CDR3 is TGTGCCAGCAGTGAAAGGCGGAGCACAGATACGCAGTATTTT. V usage is TRBV2 and J usage is TRBJ2-3; no firm D call. This CDR3 spans 14 amino acids. The V end lost 2 bases, the J end lost 0 bases, and 6 bases lay between the germline ends. Germline assignment: CDR1 SNHLY and CDR2 FYNNEI.

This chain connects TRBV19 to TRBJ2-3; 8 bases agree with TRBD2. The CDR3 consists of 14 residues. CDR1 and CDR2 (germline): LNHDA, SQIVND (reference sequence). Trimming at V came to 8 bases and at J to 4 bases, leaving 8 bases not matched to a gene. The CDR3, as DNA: TGTGCCAGTGCGAGCGGGAGAGGGGCAGATACGCAGTATTTT. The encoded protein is CASASGRGADTQYF.